This TCR beta chain came from a study of T cells in Graves' hyperthyroidism and ophthalmopathy. The TCR beta CDR3 regions underwent amplification using RNA transcripts as the source. The primer set for the first-round RT-PCR of the TCR CDR3 was HTBI. TCRdb called the multiplex PCR reads again in MiXCR, with one record for every CDR3 protein. The sample holds hundreds of thousands of distinct CDR3 sequences, approximately 14% seen once. Recently diagnosed hyperthyroidism of less than 2 months' duration affected patients aged 18 to 65. Uncontrolled infection, other autoimmune disease, pregnancy or lactation disqualified patients from enrolment. At least ten counts were recorded for this clonotype. Germline V gene sequence: CDR1 SNHLY, CDR2 FYNNEI. Trimming took off 5 bases at V and 0 bases at J, with 10 bases between the two ends. The CDR3 sequence is 14 residues long.

The clonotype originates from a woman between 18 and 29 years old with Graves' hyperthyroidism. The J gene is TRBJ2-5, the V gene TRBV2; D is unresolved. Material for sequencing was blood. The CDR3 sequence: CASSQASYQETQYF. The CDR3, as DNA: TGTGCCAGCAGTCAGGCATCGTACCAAGAGACCCAGTACTTC.